The rows below give T cell receptor beta chains drawn from one sample of a study of CD8 T cells in ankylosing spondylitis. TCRdb reprocessed the 5' RACE reads with MiXCR, giving one entry per CDR3 protein. In the table there are some 130,000 distinct CDR3 sequences, roughly a sixth of which are singletons. Sample: blood, either unsorted or a sorted T cell fraction (not recorded which). The receptors shown here come from a male donor with ankylosing spondylitis. The CDR3 runs from the conserved cysteine through the conserved F or W. A D gene is named only where the DNA matches it firmly. Only some rows state a clone size, as once, few, many or a class for expanded clones.

TRBD1 | TRBJ2-2 | - | TRBV29-1 | 13 | TGCAGCGTGGGGACAGGGGCGACCGGGGAGCTGTTTTTT | CSVGTGATGELFF
TRBD2 | TRBJ2-1 | few | TRBV28 | 13 | TGTGCCAGCCTTAGCGGGAGGCTAGGTGAGCAGTTCTTC | CASLSGRLGEQFF
- | TRBJ2-5 | - | TRBV12-3/TRBV12-4 | 14 | TGTGCCAGCAGTTTTGGCAGGGGCTGGGAGACCCAGTACTTC | CASSFGRGWETQYF
- | TRBJ1-4 | - | TRBV7-9 | 17 | TGTGCCAGCAGCTTATCCCCTTTGGGCAGGTTAAATGAAAAACTGTTTTTT | CASSLSPLGRLNEKLFF
TRBD2 | TRBJ2-5 | - | TRBV15 | 15 | TGTGCCACCAGCAGAATTCAGCGGGAGCGTGAGACCCAGTACTTC | CATSRIQRERETQYF
TRBD2 | TRBJ2-2 | few | TRBV6-4 | 14 | TGTGCCAGCAGCCGACTAGCCTACACCGGGGAGCTGTTTTTT | CASSRLAYTGELFF
- | TRBJ1-5 | - | TRBV4-1 | 17 | TGCGCCAGCAGCCAAGACGGGACCGCCTTGACTGGTCAGCCCCAGCATTTT | CASSQDGTALTGQPQHF
- | TRBJ2-7 | - | TRBV4-1 | 16 | TGCGCCAGCAGCCAAGTTTTTGGAACCAGCCCCTACGAGCAGTACTTC | CASSQVFGTSPYEQYF
- | TRBJ2-5 | - | TRBV28 | 13 | TGTGCCAGCAGCCTGGACAACCAAGAGACCCAGTACTTC | CASSLDNQETQYF
- | TRBJ2-7 | - | TRBV7-9 | 15 | TGTGCCAGCAGCTTATTCCAGGGCTTTTCCTACGAGCAGTACTTC | CASSLFQGFSYEQYF
- | TRBJ2-7 | - | TRBV7-9 | 16 | TGTGCCAGCAGCCCCCCCGCAGGGAGTATTTCCTACGAGCAGTACTTC | CASSPPAGSISYEQYF
TRBD1 | TRBJ2-3 | - | TRBV29-1 | 14 | TGCAGCGTTGAACCGGGACAGGGCACAGATACGCAGTATTTT | CSVEPGQGTDTQYF
- | TRBJ2-7 | - | TRBV9 | 14 | TGTGCCAGCAGCGTTGGGGGGGCGTTCGGCGAGCAGTACTTC | CASSVGGAFGEQYF
- | TRBJ2-3 | once | TRBV28 | 15 | TGTGCCAGCACTGACACAATCAGCAAGTGGGATACGCAGTATTTT | CASTDTISKWDTQYF
- | TRBJ2-1 | - | TRBV11-2 | 12 | TGTGCCAGCAGCTTAGAGAGGACTATGGAGTTCTTC | CASSLERTMEFF
TRBD2 | TRBJ2-7 | once | TRBV28 | 15 | TGTGCCAGCAGTGTGATGGCGGGAGCTATAAACGAGCAGTACTTC | CASSVMAGAINEQYF
- | TRBJ2-2 | few | TRBV6-2/TRBV6-3 | 15 | TGTGCCAGCGCTGCTCCAGGGGACGACACCGGGGAGCTGTTTTTT | CASAAPGDDTGELFF
TRBD2 | TRBJ2-1 | few | TRBV11-2 | 17 | TGTGCCAGCAGCTTACCCTCCCACCGGGAGGATGTTAATGAGCAGTTCTTC | CASSLPSHREDVNEQFF
TRBD1 | TRBJ2-1 | - | TRBV10-3 | 12 | TGTGCGATGGACAGGGGGGACAATGAGCAGTTCTTC | CAMDRGDNEQFF
TRBD2 | TRBJ2-1 | many | TRBV6-2/TRBV6-3 | 16 | TGTGCCAGCACCATATCTTGGGGACTAATAAACAATGAGCAGTTCTTC | CASTISWGLINNEQFF
- | TRBJ1-5 | - | TRBV27 | 14 | TGTGCCAGCAGTTTAGATGGGTCCTCCCAGCCCCAGCATTTT | CASSLDGSSQPQHF
TRBD1 | TRBJ2-5 | once | TRBV25-1 | 14 | TGTGCCAGCAGTGGGGGGACAGGGGTAGAGACCCAGTACTTC | CASSGGTGVETQYF
- | TRBJ1-2 | few | TRBV27 | 13 | TGTGCCAGCAGCCAAGGGGAAAACTATGGCTACACCTTC | CASSQGENYGYTF
- | TRBJ2-2 | - | TRBV20-1 | 16 | TGCAGTGCTAGAGACCCAAGGTGGGGGAACACCGGGGAGCTGTTTTTT | CSARDPRWGNTGELFF
- | TRBJ1-1 | - | TRBV7-3 | 13 | TGTGCCAGCAGGTCCCCCGGCCTCACGGAAGCTTTCTTT | CASRSPGLTEAFF
- | TRBJ2-7 | medium-sized | TRBV5-1 | 13 | TGCGCCAGCGGTATTTCGCCTACCTACGAGCAGTACTTC | CASGISPTYEQYF
TRBD1 | TRBJ1-2 | - | TRBV5-1 | 16 | TGCGCCAGCGGCCGGGACAGGCGCCGTCCTAGCTATGGCTACACCTTC | CASGRDRRRPSYGYTF
- | TRBJ2-4 | few | TRBV11-2 | 20 | TGTGCCAGCAGCCTAGGCCTAATAAGACTCCCCGAGGGACCCAAAAACATTCAGTACTTC | CASSLGLIRLPEGPKNIQYF
- | TRBJ2-1 | - | TRBV6-1 | 16 | TGTGCCAGCAGTGGCCAAGCGGCTAGCGCTCGCAATGAGCAGTTCTTC | CASSGQAASARNEQFF
- | TRBJ1-5 | - | TRBV12-5 | 20 | TGTGCTAGTGGTTTGGTACTTGCTCGCAGAACACTTACTAGCAATCAGCCCCAGCATTTT | CASGLVLARRTLTSNQPQHF
TRBD1 | TRBJ2-2 | few | TRBV3-1 | 15 | TGTGCCAGCAGCCTATTCCACAGGGGTACCGGGGAGCTGTTTTTT | CASSLFHRGTGELFF
TRBD1 | TRBJ2-1 | few | TRBV7-3 | 15 | TGTGCCAGCAGCCCCGGGACAGGGGGCCTAAGGGAGCAGTTCTTC | CASSPGTGGLREQFF
- | TRBJ2-6 | - | TRBV6-1 | 15 | TGTGCCAGCAGTGAAATTTCGTCCGGGGCCAACGTCCTGACTTTC | CASSEISSGANVLTF
- | TRBJ1-2 | few | TRBV19 | 12 | TGTGCCAGTAGTTCTAAAGGATATGGCTACACCTTC | CASSSKGYGYTF
- | TRBJ1-2 | - | TRBV2 | 15 | TGTGCCAGCAAACCACCCGGGACATCGAGCTATGGCTACACCTTC | CASKPPGTSSYGYTF
- | TRBJ2-3 | few | TRBV2 | 10 | TGTGCCAGCAGAGGAAATACGCAGTATTTT | CASRGNTQYF
- | TRBJ2-7 | - | TRBV12-3/TRBV12-4 | 15 | TGTGCCAGCAGTTTTCGTGCAGGTCCGCCGGGGGAGCAGTACTTC | CASSFRAGPPGEQYF
- | TRBJ2-1 | few | TRBV20-1 | 15 | TGCAGTGCTAGCTTTGCGGAGAGCTCCTACAATGAGCAGTTCTTC | CSASFAESSYNEQFF
TRBD1 | TRBJ1-1 | few | TRBV29-1 | 15 | TGCAGCGTAGAGAGGGCGGGACAGACATACGAAGAAGCTTTCTTT | CSVERAGQTYEEAFF
TRBD2 | TRBJ2-7 | many | TRBV7-8 | 15 | TGTGCCAGCAGTCCTCTTCCCGGGACTACCTACGAGCAGTACTTC | CASSPLPGTTYEQYF
- | TRBJ2-7 | few | TRBV21-1 | 11 | TGTGCCAGCAGATCTAGATCCGAGCAGTACTTC | CASRSRSEQYF
- | TRBJ2-5 | few | TRBV12-3/TRBV12-4 | 16 | TGTGCCAGCAGTTCAAGGGCAGCATCACGACAAGAGACCCAGTACTTC | CASSSRAASRQETQYF
- | TRBJ1-2 | - | TRBV27 | 12 | TGTGCCAGCAGCGACTCCCATTATGGCTACACCTTC | CASSDSHYGYTF
TRBD2 | TRBJ2-7 | - | TRBV29-1 | 14 | TGCAGCGTTGGAAGTAGCGGGAGAAGGTACGAGCAGTACTTC | CSVGSSGRRYEQYF
TRBD1 | TRBJ2-5 | - | TRBV7-9 | 16 | TGTGCCAGCAGCTTTAGGCCGGCAGGGGGCCAAGAGACCCAGTACTTC | CASSFRPAGGQETQYF
TRBD2 | TRBJ2-3 | - | TRBV27 | 16 | TGTGCCAGCAGTAGAACTAGCGGACCCGCCACAGATACGCAGTATTTT | CASSRTSGPATDTQYF
TRBD2 | TRBJ2-1 | - | TRBV5-1 | 18 | TGCGCCAGCCGCCTATCTCGTCCCGTAGCGGGAGGTGGGCATGAGCAGTTCTTC | CASRLSRPVAGGGHEQFF
TRBD2 | TRBJ2-1 | - | TRBV27 | 15 | TGTGCCAGCAGTTTATCTGGCGGGAGGGACAGTGAGCAGTTCTTC | CASSLSGGRDSEQFF
- | TRBJ2-5 | - | TRBV11-2 | 11 | TGTGCCAACAGCTCTGGAGAGACCCAGTACTTC | CANSSGETQYF
- | TRBJ2-7 | many | TRBV7-9 | 17 | TGTGCCAGCAGCTCCACCTCGACAGGGAGGAGCTCCTACGAGCAGTACTTC | CASSSTSTGRSSYEQYF
- | TRBJ1-1 | few | TRBV28 | 13 | TGTGCCAGCAGTCACCGGGCGAACACTGAAGCTTTCTTT | CASSHRANTEAFF
TRBD1 | TRBJ2-7 | - | TRBV29-1 | 14 | TGCAGCGTTCTCCTCCGACAGGGGGCCTACGAGCAGTACTTC | CSVLLRQGAYEQYF
- | TRBJ2-7 | few | TRBV7-9 | 13 | TGTGCCAGCAGCCACCAAAGTGCCTACGAGCAGTACTTC | CASSHQSAYEQYF
- | TRBJ2-7 | - | TRBV6-5 | 14 | TGTGCCAGCAGTTACTCGGACAGAGCCTACGAGCAGTACTTC | CASSYSDRAYEQYF